This T cell receptor beta chain stems from a study of T cells expressing NK-cell markers. On the study more broadly: Sorted T-cell subsets CD3+CD56+NKG2C+, CD3+CD56+NKG2C- and CD3+CD56-NKG2C+ were TCR beta-sequenced.

The CDR3 sequence is 17 residues long. Per germline, CDR1 DFQATT and CDR2 SNEGSKA (reference sequence). Using the 5' RACE reads, TCRdb records one entry per CDR3 protein without DNA. The sample table includes about 20,000 distinct CDR3 sequences. Regarding the study as a whole: Evidence did not settle whether expanded NKG2C+ T cell clones targeted HCMV. These same clonotypes (in several donors) also led the CD3+CD56-NKG2C+ fraction.

About this clonotype itself: Its matching antigen is unknown.

The V and J genes are TRBV20-1 and TRBJ2-1; TCRdb's D call of TRBD2 is untestable without DNA. What was sequenced was blood T cells: a sorted CD56 or NKG2C T cell subset, CD4+ or CD8+ T cells, or bulk PBMC T cells (not recorded which). The source is a man aged 18 to 69 in good health. The CDR3 sequence is CSASDRPSGSSVNEQFF.